This paragraph reports one T cell receptor beta chain. These data are taken from a study of shared clonotypes between healthy human individuals. Researchers ran the assay at a deep level. Each cell subset's genomic DNA was divided evenly among several immunoSEQ plates. The unsorted PBMC sample used ten immunoSEQ deep assay plates. As originally analysed: Filtering differed, since immunoSEQ gave only junction sequences and no quality scores. Only in-frame clones appear in the TCRdb table, and some are missing; sequencing was by immunoSEQ multiplex PCR. V and J calls and clone size are those listed in that table; D and trimming were worked out from the DNA. The sample comprises 550,000 to 600,000 clones, around 78% of which are singletons, and around 12% rests with the top ten. V gave up 4 bases and J gave up 11 bases; unmatched junction bases: 10. From germline, CDR1 is SNHLY and CDR2 FYNNEI. There are 14 residues in the CDR3.

The TCR originated in a woman between 35 and 50 years old in good health. Some clones in this sample may be carry-over from other donors' samples. V is TRBV2 and J is TRBJ2-5; TRBD1 matches at 10 bases. Material for sequencing was PBMCs. The CDR3: CASSVRDRGSEQYF. In DNA, the CDR3 is TGTGCCAGCAGTGTCCGGGACAGGGGTAGTGAGCAGTACTTC.